The next 31 T cell receptor beta chains were all read from a single sample in a study of blood T cell repertoires in COVID-19. The assay was immunoSEQ multiplex PCR, and TCRdb's table has in-frame clones only and misses some. Among 95,000 to 150,000 clones listed, 85% were seen once. Sequencing input: peripheral blood. Source of these receptors: a man at least 80 years old with active or convalescent COVID-19.

V is TRBV2 and J is TRBJ1-6, with D tentatively TRBD1 (6 bases). Germline loops: CDR1 SNHLY, CDR2 FYNNEI. CDR3 size: 13 residues. Trimming removed 5 bases from V and 9 bases from J, with 11 bases in between. The CDR3 is CASSTGLLSPLHF. The CDR3 DNA sequence: TGTGCCAGCAGTACAGGGTTACTTTCACCCCTCCACTTT.

This chain uses TRBV7-8 with TRBJ1-1, with a possible D match to TRBD1 (5 bases). The CDR3 consists of 15 residues. V shed 1 base and J shed 1 base, with 10 bases lying between them. The germline gives CDR1 SGHVS, CDR2 FQNEAQ. CDR3 protein: CASSLEAGQNTEAFF. In DNA, the CDR3 is TGTGCCAGCAGCTTAGAAGCAGGACAGAACACTGAAGCTTTCTTT.

This clone is a singleton in its sample. This chain links TRBV23-1 with TRBJ2-7; possibly TRBD2 for D (5 bases). TRBV23-1 falls under the ORF class, with uncertain function. The CDR3 totals 14 residues. The V gene lost 4 bases and the J gene lost 2 bases, with 12 bases spanning the gap. The CDR3 sequence is CASSRRGGTYEQYF. The CDR3 bases are TGCGCCAGCAGTCGGCGAGGAGGTACCTACGAGCAGTACTTC.

The chain joins TRBV5-4 to TRBJ2-7; 9 nucleotides match TRBD2. The length of the CDR3 is 19 residues. V was clipped by 4 bases and J by 2 bases; unmatched bases: 19. Germline CDR1 SGHNT, CDR2 YYREEE (reference sequence). The CDR3 region has the DNA TGTGCCAGCAGCAGAAGCGGGGGGACCTACCGATTCCGCCCCTACGAGCAGTACTTC. Translating it yields CASSRSGGTYRFRPYEQYF.

The chain couples TRBV7-2 to TRBJ2-3, with D perhaps TRBD2 (5 bases). Germline-derived CDR1 and CDR2 are SGHTA and FQGNSA. Trimming pared 1 base from V and 0 bases from J, leaving 8 bases between. The CDR3 totals 15 residues. CDR3 in amino acids: CASSLDGKSTDTQYF. CDR3 DNA: TGTGCCAGCAGCTTAGACGGGAAAAGCACAGATACGCAGTATTTT.

This sequence joins TRBV19 and TRBJ2-1; possible D gene TRBD1, 6 bases. Trimming removed 0 bases at V and 7 bases at J, with 10 bases between. The CDR3 sequence is 14 residues long. Germline CDR1 reads LNHDA; CDR2 reads SQIVND (reference sequence). CDR3 sequence: CASSIDPGDNEQFF. In DNA form, the CDR3 reads TGTGCCAGTAGTATAGATCCAGGGGATAATGAGCAGTTCTTC.

This clone was observed a single time. CDR3 nucleotides: TGTGCCAGCAGCCCCTGGACAGGGCGGGCCAACGTCCTGACTTTC. Protein sequence: CASSPWTGRANVLTF. This chain connects TRBV7-9 to TRBJ2-6; 8 bases map to TRBD1. Trimming took 5 bases from V and 5 from J; bases not matched to a gene: 5. Germline V gene data show CDR1 as SEHNR and CDR2 as FQNEAQ (reference sequence). The CDR3 has 15 amino acids.

This sequence joins TRBV3-1 (or the pseudogene TRBV3-2) and TRBJ1-6; possibly TRBD1 for D (6 bases). CDR1 and CDR2 (germline): LGHDT, YNNKEL (reference sequence). This CDR3 is built from 15 residues. V was trimmed by 0 bases and J by 7 bases, leaving 10 bases between them. The chain's CDR3 is CASSQEPRGNSPLHF. The CDR3 DNA follows: TGTGCCAGCAGCCAAGAACCCAGGGGAAATTCACCCCTCCACTTT.

This chain joins TRBV15 and TRBJ1-6; 9 bases fit TRBD1. The CDR3 is made up of 14 amino acids. Germline CDR1 and CDR2: LNHNV and YYDKDF (reference sequence). The V segment lost 3 bases and the J segment 6 bases; nucleotides outside the gene matches: 0. The CDR3 protein is CATSRDRGNSPLHF. The DNA of the CDR3 is TGTGCCACCAGCAGGGACAGGGGTAATTCACCCCTCCACTTT.

The V gene is TRBV6-5, the J gene TRBJ2-5, with a tentative D call TRBD2 (5 bases). V was clipped by 5 bases and J by 7 bases, with 8 bases between them. Per germline, CDR1 MNHEY and CDR2 SVGAGI. The CDR3 spans 11 residues. CDR3 bases: TGTGCCAGCAGTCACGGAGGGACCCAGTACTTC. This encodes CASSHGGTQYF.

The CDR3 nucleotides are TGTGCCAGCAGTGGAGCGGGGGCCGCCTCCTACGAGCAGTACTTC. This codes for CASSGAGAASYEQYF. The chain couples TRBV28 to TRBJ2-7; 8 nucleotides match TRBD2. The germline V gene has CDR1 MDHEN and CDR2 SYDVKM. J lost 0 bases, V lost 5 bases, and 6 bases had no gene match. There are 15 residues in the CDR3.

In its sample, this clone was seen once. DNA of the CDR3: TGTGCCAGTAGTCCCCAGGGGGCGTTATATGGCTACACCTTC. Translating it yields CASSPQGALYGYTF. The chain has TRBV19 and TRBJ1-2; 8 bases line up with TRBD1. There are 14 residues in the CDR3. Germline CDR1 is LNHDA and CDR2 is SQIVND (reference sequence). After removal of 5 bases from V and 5 bases from J, the junction contained 7 bases not matched to a gene.

The chain has TRBV7-2 and TRBJ2-7; 10 bases match TRBD2. CDR3 length equals 13 residues. The trim removed 5 bases at V and 6 bases at J, leaving 4 bases unmatched. Germline V gene sequence: CDR1 SGHTA, CDR2 FQGNSA. For the CDR3, the DNA is TGTGCCAGCAGCCCTCGACTAGCGGGCGAGCAGTACTTC. It specifies CASSPRLAGEQYF.

The rearrangement links TRBV28 to TRBJ1-1; D unclear. Looked up from germline, CDR1 is MDHEN and CDR2 is SYDVKM. V was cut by 2 bases and J by 1 base, with 8 bases left in between. There are 14 residues in the CDR3. The CDR3 here is CASSLRDTNTEAFF. Written as DNA, the CDR3 is TGTGCCAGCAGTTTACGAGACACGAACACTGAAGCTTTCTTT.

The J gene is TRBJ1-1, the V gene TRBV20-1; D remains ambiguous. The germline gives CDR1 DFQATT, CDR2 SNEGSKA (reference sequence). V dropped 7 bases and J dropped 8 bases, with 14 bases sitting between them. The length of the CDR3 is 11 residues. Written as DNA, the CDR3 is TGCAGTGTCCCCCGAGCTCCCGAAGCTTTCTTT. Protein: CSVPRAPEAFF.

The V gene is TRBV2, the J gene TRBJ2-7, with D possibly TRBD2 on 5 matching bases. The CDR3 totals 14 residues. Trimming took off 2 bases at V and 6 bases at J, with 14 bases between the two ends. Looked up from germline, CDR1 is SNHLY and CDR2 is FYNNEI. CDR3 region: CASSELAAVGEQYF. The DNA for the CDR3 is TGTGCCAGCAGTGAACTAGCAGCGGTCGGCGAGCAGTACTTC.

The rearrangement links TRBV4-3 to TRBJ1-2; 7 bases align to TRBD1. Germline CDR1 is LGHNA and CDR2 is YSLEER. V dropped 2 bases and J dropped 10; count of bases not matched to a gene: 10. CDR3 length equals 14 residues. DNA of the CDR3: TGCGCCAGCAGCCAACTACCGGGACAGAATGTCTACACCTTC. It is translated as CASSQLPGQNVYTF.

The genes are TRBV14 and TRBJ2-3; 9 positions match TRBD1. CDR1 and CDR2 (germline): SGHDN, FVKESK. CDR3 length: 13 amino acids. With 0 bases clipped from V and 13 bases from J, the junction kept 5 bases outside the gene matches. CDR3 in amino acids: CASSQERTGGKYF. CDR3 nucleotides: TGTGCCAGCAGCCAAGAGAGAACAGGGGGCAAGTATTTT.

This chain joins TRBV6-1 and TRBJ1-2; 10 nucleotides line up with TRBD1. Germline CDR1 is MNHNS and CDR2 is SASEGT. This CDR3 is built from 15 residues. The trim removed 3 bases at V and 7 bases at J, leaving 8 bases unmatched. CDR3 nucleotides: TGTGCCAGCAGTGACCGTCCCGGGACAGGGGCTGGCTACACCTTC. This gives the protein CASSDRPGTGAGYTF.

In its sample, this clone was seen a few times. V and J are TRBV7-8 and TRBJ1-5, with TRBD1 matching 9 bases. The CDR3 runs to 16 residues. J lost 1 base, V lost 5 bases, and 6 bases had no gene match. The germline V gene encodes CDR1 SGHVS and CDR2 FQNEAQ. CDR3 DNA sequence: TGTGCCAGCAGCGACAGGGGGGGGATCAGCAATCAGCCCCAGCATTTT. It encodes CASSDRGGISNQPQHF.

The genes are TRBV5-4 and TRBJ1-1; no reliable D call. CDR1 SGHNT and CDR2 YYREEE come from the germline V gene (reference sequence). This CDR3 has 14 residues. V gave up 1 base and J gave up 4 bases, with 11 bases separating them. The CDR3 region has the DNA TGTGCCAGCAGCTTGCCGAGCGGGGTCACTGAAGCTTTCTTT. Translating gives CASSLPSGVTEAFF. Using reference TRBV5-4 and TRBJ1-1 for the parts outside the CDR3, the full variable domain is ETGVTQSPTHLIKTRGQQVTLRCSSQSGHNTVSWYQQALGQGPQFIFQYYREEENGRGNFPPRFSGLQFPNYSSELNVNALELDDSALYLCASSLPSGVTEAFFGQGTRLTVV.

This chain joins TRBV27 and TRBJ2-6; maybe TRBD2 (6 bases). V lost 2 bases and J 2 bases, leaving 13 bases between the germline ends. Per germline, CDR1 MNHEY and CDR2 SMNVEV (reference sequence). This CDR3 has 17 amino acids. The CDR3 sequence is CASSLEAGRAGANVLTF. CDR3 nucleotide sequence: TGTGCCAGCAGTTTAGAAGCGGGCAGGGCTGGGGCCAACGTCCTGACTTTC.

The chain carries TRBV15 and TRBJ2-5, with 8 bases identical to TRBD1. Per germline, CDR1 LNHNV and CDR2 YYDKDF (reference sequence). The CDR3 length is 16 residues. V was clipped by 0 bases and J by 5 bases; unmatched bases: 8. This CDR3 is CATSRDGDRGQETQYF. The CDR3 nucleotides are TGTGCCACCAGCAGAGATGGCGACAGGGGTCAGGAGACCCAGTACTTC.

V and J are TRBV30 and TRBJ1-5; the D is unclear. The V and J ends lost 1 base and 0 bases respectively, with 4 bases between them. From germline, CDR1 is GTSNPN and CDR2 SVGIG (reference sequence). CDR3 size: 13 residues. CDR3 DNA: TGTGCCTGGAGTGCCCATAGCAATCAGCCCCAGCATTTT. This encodes CAWSAHSNQPQHF.

The rearrangement links TRBV7-2 to TRBJ1-1; 7 nucleotides match TRBD1. Trimming at V came to 2 bases and at J to 4 bases, leaving 4 bases not matched to a gene. This CDR3 comprises 14 residues. Germline CDR1 and CDR2: SGHTA and FQGNSA. The chain's CDR3 is CASSLRQGGTEAFF. The CDR3 DNA follows: TGTGCCAGCAGCTTACGCCAGGGGGGCACTGAAGCTTTCTTT.

As DNA, the CDR3 is TGTGCCAGCAGCGTAGCTATCCTTAGCACAGATACGCAGTATTTT. Its protein is CASSVAILSTDTQYF. The chain is built from TRBV9 and TRBJ2-3; D not certain. The CDR3 loop spans 15 amino acids. CDR1 SGDLS and CDR2 YYNGEE come from the germline V gene. V shed 0 bases and J shed 0 bases, with 8 bases lying between them.

The J gene is TRBJ2-7, the V gene TRBV5-6; D perhaps matches TRBD2 (7 bases). Germline CDR1 and CDR2: SGHDT and YYEEEE. The CDR3 runs 16 residues. V was trimmed by 6 bases and J by 3 bases, leaving 22 bases between them. The CDR3 DNA sequence: TGTGCCAGCAACCTGGGGGGGCAGGGTAGGAACTACGAGCAGTACTTC. Translating gives CASNLGGQGRNYEQYF.

This clone was counted once. V and J are TRBV5-4 and TRBJ2-7; the D gene is possibly TRBD2 (6 bases). The germline V gene encodes CDR1 SGHNT and CDR2 YYREEE (reference sequence). Trimming pared 6 bases from V and 0 bases from J, leaving 13 bases between. CDR3 length: 14 residues. The CDR3 protein is CASTLRGYSYEQYF. CDR3 in DNA: TGTGCCAGCACCCTCCGGGGGTACTCCTACGAGCAGTACTTC. The variable domain in full, completed from reference TRBV5-4 and TRBJ2-7, reads ETGVTQSPTHLIKTRGQQVTLRCSSQSGHNTVSWYQQALGQGPQFIFQYYREEENGRGNFPPRFSGLQFPNYSSELNVNALELDDSALYLCASTLRGYSYEQYFGPGTRLTVT.

This clone was detected only once. The rearrangement joins TRBV27 to TRBJ1-1, with D unclear. The CDR3 has 14 amino acids. Per germline, CDR1 MNHEY and CDR2 SMNVEV (reference sequence). Trimming pared 1 base from V and 4 bases from J, leaving 10 bases between. CDR3 loop: CASSLFPRATEAFF. DNA for the CDR3: TGTGCCAGCAGTTTATTCCCGAGGGCCACTGAAGCTTTCTTT.

This clone came up once. V and J are TRBV30 and TRBJ1-1; D ambiguous. The CDR3 is 12 residues long. Trimming cost V 3 bases and J 0 bases, with 5 bases left between them. In germline, CDR1 is GTSNPN, CDR2 SVGIG (reference sequence). The CDR3 DNA follows: TGTGCCTGGAGAAGAGTGAACACTGAAGCTTTCTTT. It yields the protein CAWRRVNTEAFF.

The genes are TRBV7-6 and TRBJ2-1; 10 nucleotides match TRBD2. The V and J ends lost 5 bases and 5 bases, in that order; junction bases with no gene match: 15. The V gene's germline CDR1 is SGHVS and CDR2 FNYEAQ. This CDR3 has 18 amino acids. CDR3 in amino acids: CASSLIGPGLAANNEQFF. The CDR3 nucleotides are TGTGCCAGCAGCCTAATAGGTCCCGGACTAGCGGCAAACAATGAGCAGTTCTTC.